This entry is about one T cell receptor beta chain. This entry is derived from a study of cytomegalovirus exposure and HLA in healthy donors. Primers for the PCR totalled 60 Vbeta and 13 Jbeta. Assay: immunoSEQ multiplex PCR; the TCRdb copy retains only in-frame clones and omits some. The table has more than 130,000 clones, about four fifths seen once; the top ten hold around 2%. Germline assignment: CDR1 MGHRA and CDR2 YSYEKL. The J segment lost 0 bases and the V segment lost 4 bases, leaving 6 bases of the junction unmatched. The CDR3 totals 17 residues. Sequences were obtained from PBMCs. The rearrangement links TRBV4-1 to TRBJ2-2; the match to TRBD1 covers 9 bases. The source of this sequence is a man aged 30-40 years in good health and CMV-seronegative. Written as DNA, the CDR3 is TGCGCCAGCAGCCGACCGACAGGGGGTTCGAACACCGGGGAGCTGTTTTTT. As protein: CASSRPTGGSNTGELFF.